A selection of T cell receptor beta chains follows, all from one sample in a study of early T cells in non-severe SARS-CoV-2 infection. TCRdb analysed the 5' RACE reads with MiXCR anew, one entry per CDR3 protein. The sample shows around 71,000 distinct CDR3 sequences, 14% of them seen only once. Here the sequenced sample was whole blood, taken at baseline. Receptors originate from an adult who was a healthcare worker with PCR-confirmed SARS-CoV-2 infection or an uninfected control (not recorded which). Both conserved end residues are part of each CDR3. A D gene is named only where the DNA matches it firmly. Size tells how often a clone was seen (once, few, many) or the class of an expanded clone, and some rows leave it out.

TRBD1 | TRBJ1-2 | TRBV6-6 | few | CASRRTGEDYGYTF | TGTGCCAGCAGACGGACAGGGGAGGACTATGGCTACACCTTC
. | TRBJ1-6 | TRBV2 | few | CASRTSQNSPLHF | TGTGCCAGCAGGACGTCCCAGAATTCACCCCTCCACTTT
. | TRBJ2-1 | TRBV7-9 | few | CASTETGTTYNEQFF | TGTGCCAGCACCGAAACAGGGACGACCTACAATGAGCAGTTCTTC
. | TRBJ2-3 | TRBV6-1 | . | CASSEAGGRGDTQYF | TGTGCCAGCAGTGAAGCAGGAGGGCGGGGAGATACGCAGTATTTT
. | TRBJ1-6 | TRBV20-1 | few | CSARDPRRDGGSPLHF | TGCAGTGCTAGAGACCCCCGGAGGGATGGTGGTTCACCCCTCCACTTT
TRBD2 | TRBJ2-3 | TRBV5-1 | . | CASGTGTTSTDTQYF | TGCGCCAGCGGGACCGGGACTACCAGCACAGATACGCAGTATTTT
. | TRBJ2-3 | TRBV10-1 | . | CASSDLGAGTDTQYF | TGCGCCAGCAGTGATCTGGGGGCCGGCACAGATACGCAGTATTTT
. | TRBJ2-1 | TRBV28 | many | CASTLEGPQTYNEQFF | TGTGCCAGCACCCTTGAGGGCCCCCAGACCTACAATGAGCAGTTCTTC
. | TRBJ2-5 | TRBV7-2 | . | CASSLYQETQYF | TGTGCCAGCAGCTTATACCAAGAGACCCAGTACTTC
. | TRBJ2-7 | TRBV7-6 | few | CASSPGAGTVSYEQYF | TGTGCCAGCAGCCCGGGGGCGGGGACAGTATCCTACGAGCAGTACTTC
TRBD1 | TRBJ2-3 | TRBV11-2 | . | CASSLQTGASTDTQYF | TGTGCCAGCAGCCTGCAGACAGGGGCCTCCACAGATACGCAGTATTTT
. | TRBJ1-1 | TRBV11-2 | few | CASSLVFAFF | TGTGCCAGCAGCTTAGTGTTCGCTTTCTTT
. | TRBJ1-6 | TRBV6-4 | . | CASSDSSNSPLHF | TGTGCCAGCAGTGACTCGAGTAATTCACCCCTCCACTTT
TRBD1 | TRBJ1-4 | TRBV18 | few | CASSTGLGEKLFF | TGTGCCAGCTCGACAGGGCTCGGTGAAAAACTGTTTTTT